This T cell receptor (beta chain) was recovered during a study of blood T cell repertoires in COVID-19. Study in general: COVID-19 samples collected from the United States, Italy and Spain covered acute and convalescent phases. Sample material is recorded as cDNA or gDNA derived from T cells, B-cell-depleted T cells, or PBMCs.

This clone was seen just once. TCRdb's table, derived via immunoSEQ multiplex PCR, lists solely in-frame clones and lacks some. The table records 200,000 to 250,000 clones, 70% to 90% of them present only once. Across over 20 US areas, participants ranged in age from about 18 to 90 years. Two consecutive negative NP/OP PCR tests, clearance, or resolved symptoms defined Cohort 3 recovery. Germline V CDR1 and CDR2: SNHLY, FYNNEI. The CDR3 runs to 15 residues. The V gene end was trimmed by 6 bases and the J gene end by 11 bases; junction bases not matched to a gene: 13. Sequences were obtained from PBMCs or T cells enriched from blood (not recorded which). The TCR was taken from a young man who had recovered from COVID-19. The chain joins TRBV2 to TRBJ1-6; 7 bases fit TRBD1. This CDR3 reads CASRRDSTYIAPLHF. Written as DNA, the CDR3 is TGTGCCAGCAGGCGGGACAGCACGTATATTGCACCCCTCCACTTT.